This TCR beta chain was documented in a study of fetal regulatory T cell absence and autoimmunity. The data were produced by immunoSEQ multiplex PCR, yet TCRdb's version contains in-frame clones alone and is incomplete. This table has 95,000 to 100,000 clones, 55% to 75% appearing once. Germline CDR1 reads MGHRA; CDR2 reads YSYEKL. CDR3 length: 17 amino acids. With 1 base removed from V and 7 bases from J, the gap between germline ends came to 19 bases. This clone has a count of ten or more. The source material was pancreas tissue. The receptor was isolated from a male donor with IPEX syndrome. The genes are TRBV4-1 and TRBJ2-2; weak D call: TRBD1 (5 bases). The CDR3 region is CASSQGTQKVVGGELFF. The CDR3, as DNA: TGCGCCAGCAGCCAAGGGACACAGAAGGTTGTTGGCGGGGAGCTGTTTTTT.